This T cell receptor beta chain is from a study of blood T cell repertoires in COVID-19. The germline V gene has CDR1 SGHDN and CDR2 FVKESK. Trimming took 6 bases from V and 7 from J, leaving 13 bases between them. CDR3 length: 13 residues. Repertoires were generated with immunoSEQ multiplex PCR, while TCRdb's copy carries only in-frame clones and drops some. This table has 350,000 to 450,000 clones, roughly 86% appearing once. The TCR was taken from a human donor in a cohort sampled during active COVID-19. The chain joins TRBV14 to TRBJ1-5, with D perhaps matching TRBD1 (5 bases). Sequencing input: peripheral blood. The CDR3 reads CASSVSRGQPQHF. In DNA, the CDR3 is TGTGCCAGCAGTGTTAGTAGGGGCCAGCCCCAGCATTTT.